These T cell receptor beta chains were read from a single sample in a study of OX40 agonist ivuxolimab in advanced cancers. TCRdb's copy holds only in-frame clones and misses some; the assay was immunoSEQ multiplex PCR. The table records 77,000 or so clones, about nine tenths of them present only once. Sequenced material: CD4+ or CD8+ T cells sorted from blood, taken in a trial of the OX40 agonist ivuxolimab. All receptors derive from an adult with an advanced solid tumor such as melanoma, head and neck, liver or kidney cancer. CDR3s include the opening cysteine and the closing phenylalanine or tryptophan. D genes are given only for firm matches. Size is stated for part of the rows, as once, few or many counts, or as a class when the clone is expanded.

D gene: .; clone size: .; V gene: TRBV6-1; J gene: TRBJ1-1; CDR3 protein: CASSAGGRNTEAFF; CDR3 DNA: TGTGCCAGCAGTGCCGGGGGTCGAAACACTGAAGCTTTCTTT
D gene: .; clone size: .; V gene: TRBV7-8; J gene: TRBJ2-7; CDR3 protein: CASSLGTANYEQYF; CDR3 DNA: TGTGCCAGCAGCTTAGGGACAGCCAACTACGAGCAGTACTTC
D gene: .; clone size: .; V gene: TRBV9; J gene: TRBJ2-1; CDR3 protein: CASSATGTTYEQFF; CDR3 DNA: TGTGCCAGCAGCGCCACCGGGACAACTTATGAGCAGTTCTTC
D gene: TRBD2; clone size: .; V gene: TRBV7-6; J gene: TRBJ2-3; CDR3 protein: CASSSTSVISTDTQYF; CDR3 DNA: TGTGCCAGCAGCTCCACTAGCGTTATTAGCACAGATACGCAGTATTTT
D gene: .; clone size: .; V gene: TRBV30; J gene: TRBJ2-2; CDR3 protein: CAGTLHLLELFF; CDR3 DNA: TGTGCCGGGACTCTCCACCTATTGGAGCTGTTTTTT
D gene: TRBD1; clone size: .; V gene: TRBV11-2; J gene: TRBJ2-7; CDR3 protein: CASSTQGSTYEQYF; CDR3 DNA: TGTGCCAGCAGCACACAGGGGTCAACCTACGAGCAGTACTTC
D gene: .; clone size: once; V gene: TRBV30; J gene: TRBJ1-1; CDR3 protein: CAWSVGLLNTEAFF; CDR3 DNA: TGTGCCTGGAGTGTAGGCTTATTGAACACTGAAGCTTTCTTT
D gene: TRBD1; clone size: once; V gene: TRBV5-4; J gene: TRBJ1-2; CDR3 protein: CASSLESGQGIGGYTF; CDR3 DNA: TGTGCCAGCAGCTTGGAGTCGGGACAGGGAATTGGTGGCTACACCTTC
D gene: .; clone size: .; V gene: TRBV7-2; J gene: TRBJ1-3; CDR3 protein: CASSPYVNSGNTIYF; CDR3 DNA: TGTGCCAGCAGCCCATACGTCAACTCTGGAAACACCATATATTTT
D gene: TRBD1; clone size: .; V gene: TRBV25-1; J gene: TRBJ2-1; CDR3 protein: CASSESGGQGGEQFF; CDR3 DNA: TGTGCCAGCAGTGAATCCGGGGGACAGGGAGGAGAGCAGTTCTTC
D gene: TRBD1; clone size: .; V gene: TRBV5-1; J gene: TRBJ2-5; CDR3 protein: CASSPTGGETQYF; CDR3 DNA: TGCGCCAGCAGTCCGACAGGGGGGGAGACCCAGTACTTC
D gene: TRBD2; clone size: .; V gene: TRBV5-1; J gene: TRBJ2-3; CDR3 protein: CASSVRGDGTDTQYF; CDR3 DNA: TGCGCCAGCAGCGTCCGGGGGGATGGCACAGATACGCAGTATTTT
D gene: .; clone size: .; V gene: TRBV6-5; J gene: TRBJ2-7; CDR3 protein: CASSYSPKTYEQYF; CDR3 DNA: TGTGCCAGCAGTTACTCCCCCAAAACCTACGAGCAGTACTTC
D gene: .; clone size: .; V gene: TRBV19; J gene: TRBJ2-2; CDR3 protein: CASRSGAGDTGELFF; CDR3 DNA: TGTGCCAGTAGGTCAGGGGCCGGGGACACCGGGGAGCTGTTTTTT
D gene: .; clone size: .; V gene: TRBV20-1; J gene: TRBJ1-5; CDR3 protein: CSASNDQPQHF; CDR3 DNA: TGCAGTGCTAGTAACGATCAGCCCCAGCATTTT
D gene: TRBD2; clone size: .; V gene: TRBV15; J gene: TRBJ2-5; CDR3 protein: CATSRVFGSGGEETQYF; CDR3 DNA: TGTGCCACCAGCAGAGTATTCGGTAGCGGGGGGGAAGAGACCCAGTACTTC
D gene: .; clone size: few; V gene: TRBV6-1; J gene: TRBJ1-3; CDR3 protein: CASSEMGQAAFGNTIYF; CDR3 DNA: TGTGCCAGCAGTGAAATGGGGCAGGCCGCCTTCGGAAACACCATATATTTT
D gene: .; clone size: .; V gene: TRBV10-2; J gene: TRBJ1-5; CDR3 protein: CASSEEGVSPQHF; CDR3 DNA: TGCGCCAGCAGTGAGGAGGGCGTATCGCCCCAGCATTTT
D gene: TRBD2; clone size: .; V gene: TRBV5-1; J gene: TRBJ2-7; CDR3 protein: CASSLAPLAGSYEQYF; CDR3 DNA: TGCGCCAGCAGCTTGGCCCCACTAGCGGGCTCCTACGAGCAGTACTTC
D gene: .; clone size: .; V gene: TRBV7-9; J gene: TRBJ2-5; CDR3 protein: CASSSPPQELTQYF; CDR3 DNA: TGTGCCAGCAGCTCCCCCCCCCAAGAGTTGACCCAGTACTTC
D gene: TRBD2; clone size: .; V gene: TRBV18; J gene: TRBJ2-3; CDR3 protein: CASSPSRLAGGKDTQYF; CDR3 DNA: TGTGCCAGCTCACCCTCCCGACTAGCGGGAGGGAAGGATACGCAGTATTTT
D gene: .; clone size: .; V gene: TRBV10-2; J gene: TRBJ2-6; CDR3 protein: CASSELFTSGANVLTF; CDR3 DNA: TGCGCCAGCAGTGAGCTGTTTACTTCTGGGGCCAACGTCCTGACTTTC
D gene: .; clone size: .; V gene: TRBV27; J gene: TRBJ2-7; CDR3 protein: CASRRRRDRVFEQYF; CDR3 DNA: TGTGCCAGCAGGCGACGCCGGGACCGAGTTTTCGAGCAGTACTTC
D gene: TRBD2; clone size: once; V gene: TRBV28; J gene: TRBJ2-2; CDR3 protein: CASSILPGLSTGELFF; CDR3 DNA: TGTGCCAGCAGTATTTTACCGGGACTATCCACCGGGGAGCTGTTTTTT
D gene: TRBD1; clone size: .; V gene: TRBV6-1; J gene: TRBJ1-1; CDR3 protein: CASRRTGGTEAFF; CDR3 DNA: TGTGCCAGCAGACGGACAGGGGGCACTGAAGCTTTCTTT
D gene: TRBD1; clone size: medium-sized; V gene: TRBV7-2; J gene: TRBJ2-2; CDR3 protein: CASSSWPGGIGELFF; CDR3 DNA: TGTGCCAGCAGCTCCTGGCCAGGGGGCATCGGGGAGCTGTTTTTT
D gene: TRBD2; clone size: .; V gene: TRBV5-1; J gene: TRBJ2-3; CDR3 protein: CASSILAESTDTQYF; CDR3 DNA: TGCGCCAGCAGCATACTAGCGGAGAGCACAGATACGCAGTATTTT
D gene: .; clone size: .; V gene: TRBV6-1; J gene: TRBJ2-1; CDR3 protein: CASSPGPRQGEQFF; CDR3 DNA: TGTGCCAGCAGTCCCGGGCCACGTCAGGGTGAGCAGTTCTTC
D gene: .; clone size: .; V gene: TRBV27; J gene: TRBJ2-6; CDR3 protein: CASSPWGGAAPSGANVLTF; CDR3 DNA: TGTGCCAGCAGTCCCTGGGGGGGCGCGGCTCCCTCTGGGGCCAACGTCCTGACTTTC
D gene: .; clone size: once; V gene: TRBV9; J gene: TRBJ2-7; CDR3 protein: CASSVELYSYEQYF; CDR3 DNA: TGTGCCAGCAGCGTAGAACTGTACTCCTACGAGCAGTACTTC
D gene: TRBD2; clone size: .; V gene: TRBV5-1; J gene: TRBJ2-1; CDR3 protein: CASSLRPAGGNEQFF; CDR3 DNA: TGCGCCAGCAGCTTGAGGCCAGCGGGGGGCAATGAGCAGTTCTTC
D gene: .; clone size: once; V gene: TRBV28; J gene: TRBJ1-2; CDR3 protein: CASSSPPPTVANYGYTF; CDR3 DNA: TGTGCCAGCAGTTCTCCCCCGCCGACGGTAGCTAACTATGGCTACACCTTC
D gene: .; clone size: .; V gene: TRBV19; J gene: TRBJ2-2; CDR3 protein: CASSIGGIGGELFF; CDR3 DNA: TGTGCCAGTAGTATCGGCGGGATCGGCGGGGAGCTGTTTTTT
D gene: .; clone size: .; V gene: TRBV6-5; J gene: TRBJ1-5; CDR3 protein: CASSYSFGQPQHF; CDR3 DNA: TGTGCCAGCAGTTACTCGTTCGGTCAGCCCCAGCATTTT
D gene: TRBD1; clone size: .; V gene: TRBV18; J gene: TRBJ2-4; CDR3 protein: CASSPGTDKNIQYF; CDR3 DNA: TGTGCCAGCTCACCTGGGACAGATAAAAACATTCAGTACTTC
D gene: .; clone size: .; V gene: TRBV5-1; J gene: TRBJ2-5; CDR3 protein: CASSSGSQETQYF; CDR3 DNA: TGCGCCAGCAGCTCGGGTTCCCAAGAGACCCAGTACTTC
D gene: .; clone size: .; V gene: TRBV10-3; J gene: TRBJ1-3; CDR3 protein: CAISELQVSGNTIYF; CDR3 DNA: TGTGCCATCAGTGAGTTACAGGTCTCTGGAAACACCATATATTTT
D gene: TRBD1; clone size: .; V gene: TRBV6-1; J gene: TRBJ2-7; CDR3 protein: CASTRTGKVYEQYF; CDR3 DNA: TGTGCCAGCACAAGGACAGGGAAAGTTTACGAGCAGTACTTC
D gene: .; clone size: .; V gene: TRBV6-1; J gene: TRBJ2-5; CDR3 protein: CASSEGPNETQYF; CDR3 DNA: TGTGCCAGCAGTGAAGGCCCTAACGAGACCCAGTACTTC
D gene: .; clone size: .; V gene: TRBV7-8; J gene: TRBJ1-4; CDR3 protein: CASSRGVGEVVGLFF; CDR3 DNA: TGTGCCAGCAGCCGGGGGGTGGGAGAGGTCGTTGGTCTGTTTTTT
D gene: TRBD2; clone size: .; V gene: TRBV7-2; J gene: TRBJ2-1; CDR3 protein: CASSLGRLAGGRDEQFF; CDR3 DNA: TGTGCCAGCAGCTTAGGGAGACTAGCGGGAGGGAGGGATGAGCAGTTCTTC
D gene: TRBD1; clone size: .; V gene: TRBV29-1; J gene: TRBJ2-3; CDR3 protein: CSGDRGSDTQYF; CDR3 DNA: TGCAGCGGGGACAGGGGTTCAGATACGCAGTATTTT
D gene: .; clone size: .; V gene: TRBV9; J gene: TRBJ2-2; CDR3 protein: CASSAHLSAGELFF; CDR3 DNA: TGTGCCAGCAGCGCACACCTTAGTGCCGGGGAGCTGTTTTTT
D gene: .; clone size: .; V gene: TRBV14; J gene: TRBJ2-7; CDR3 protein: CASSQALGSQAQYF; CDR3 DNA: TGTGCCAGCAGCCAAGCACTAGGGAGTCAGGCGCAGTACTTC
D gene: .; clone size: .; V gene: TRBV6-1; J gene: TRBJ1-2; CDR3 protein: CASSVDIPYGYTF; CDR3 DNA: TGTGCCAGCAGTGTGGACATTCCCTATGGCTACACCTTC
D gene: TRBD1; clone size: .; V gene: TRBV6-1; J gene: TRBJ1-2; CDR3 protein: CASSDFSTGSYGYTF; CDR3 DNA: TGTGCCAGCAGTGACTTCTCGACAGGGAGCTATGGCTACACCTTC
D gene: .; clone size: once; V gene: TRBV28; J gene: TRBJ1-2; CDR3 protein: CASSLLSDGYTF; CDR3 DNA: TGTGCCAGCAGTTTACTGAGTGATGGCTACACCTTC
D gene: .; clone size: .; V gene: TRBV7-8; J gene: TRBJ2-7; CDR3 protein: CASSLAPEWEQYF; CDR3 DNA: TGTGCCAGCAGCTTAGCGCCGGAGTGGGAGCAGTACTTC
D gene: TRBD1; clone size: once; V gene: TRBV5-1; J gene: TRBJ1-6; CDR3 protein: CASSLEAGGNSPLHF; CDR3 DNA: TGCGCCAGCAGCTTGGAGGCAGGGGGCAATTCACCCCTCCACTTT
D gene: .; clone size: .; V gene: TRBV10-1; J gene: TRBJ1-1; CDR3 protein: CASSESGISPAFF; CDR3 DNA: TGCGCCAGCAGTGAGTCAGGGATTTCACCGGCTTTCTTT
D gene: .; clone size: .; V gene: TRBV27; J gene: TRBJ1-1; CDR3 protein: CASSFRRDTEAFF; CDR3 DNA: TGTGCCAGCAGTTTTAGGAGGGACACTGAAGCTTTCTTT
D gene: .; clone size: .; V gene: TRBV9; J gene: TRBJ1-6; CDR3 protein: CASSASGHPPLHF; CDR3 DNA: TGTGCCAGCAGCGCCTCAGGGCACCCACCCCTCCACTTT
D gene: .; clone size: .; V gene: TRBV18; J gene: TRBJ1-1; CDR3 protein: CASSSEKGVNTEAFF; CDR3 DNA: TGTGCCAGCTCTTCGGAGAAGGGCGTGAACACTGAAGCTTTCTTT
D gene: .; clone size: .; V gene: TRBV15; J gene: TRBJ2-3; CDR3 protein: CATSSSTGLYTQYF; CDR3 DNA: TGTGCCACCAGCAGCTCGACGGGGCTTTATACGCAGTATTTT
D gene: .; clone size: .; V gene: TRBV7-9; J gene: TRBJ1-1; CDR3 protein: CASSLGQIMNTEAFF; CDR3 DNA: TGTGCCAGCAGCCTTGGACAAATCATGAACACTGAAGCTTTCTTT
D gene: TRBD1; clone size: .; V gene: TRBV19; J gene: TRBJ1-5; CDR3 protein: CASSIADRGDVAQHF; CDR3 DNA: TGTGCCAGTAGTATAGCGGACAGGGGGGATGTAGCCCAGCATTTT
D gene: .; clone size: .; V gene: TRBV5-4; J gene: TRBJ1-2; CDR3 protein: CASGDGGSPSNYGYTF; CDR3 DNA: TGTGCCAGCGGGGACGGGGGGTCCCCATCTAACTATGGCTACACCTTC